Each of the 6 T cell receptor beta chains below was sequenced from the same sample in a study of T cells in Graves' hyperthyroidism and ophthalmopathy (dated by TCRdb to the late 2010s). The protocol used for the library was multiplex PCR. Sequencing took place on an Illumina HiSeq 2000. The TCR beta CDR3 regions were amplified from the RNA transcripts. The first round of RT-PCR for the TCR CDR3 was performed with the HTBI primer set and the Qiagen OneStep RT-PCR kit. TCRdb passed the public sequencing reads through fastp at Q25 and MiXCR, retaining productive beta sequences. Rows with one shared CDR3 protein collapse into an entry with the most common genes and DNA. This sample comprises hundreds of thousands of distinct CDR3 sequences, approximately 24% of them detected only once. The ten largest make up under 40% of the sample. Sequencing was performed on blood. These TCRs come from a woman aged 40-49 years with Graves' ophthalmopathy.

This clonotype was found many times. The chain carries TRBV12-3 or TRBV12-4 and TRBJ2-2, with D possibly being TRBD2 (6 bases). V lost 11 bases to trimming and J lost 4 bases, with 14 bases between them. The CDR3 contains 13 residues. In nucleotides, the CDR3 is TGTGCCGGGCGATCTAGCGTCACCGGGGAGCTGTTTTTT. This encodes CAGRSSVTGELFF.

This clonotype showed up many times. The CDR3 sequence is CAAAPTGVAPYEQYF. The CDR3 DNA sequence: TGTGCCGCTGCCCCTACCGGGGTGGCGCCCTACGAGCAGTACTTC. The gene calls are TRBV27 and TRBJ2-7; weak D call: TRBD2 (5 bases). Trimming cost V 11 bases and J 2 bases, with 22 bases left between them. The CDR3 sequence is 15 residues long. Germline V gene sequence: CDR1 MNHEY, CDR2 SMNVEV (reference sequence).

This clonotype was counted between two and nine times. The chain recombines TRBV7-2 with TRBJ1-1, with a tentative D call TRBD1 (6 bases). The germline V gene encodes CDR1 SGHTA and CDR2 FQGNSA. V shed 1 base and J shed 5 bases, with 11 bases lying between them. The CDR3 contains 14 residues. The CDR3 is CASSLVQGQTEAFF. In nucleotides, the CDR3 is TGTGCCAGCAGCTTAGTGCAGGGGCAGACTGAAGCTTTCTTT.

This clonotype was observed at least ten times. The chain uses TRBV4-1 and TRBJ2-7; 7 positions agree with TRBD1. Losses at the gene ends were 1 base for V and 5 bases for J; bases not matched to a gene: 5. CDR1 and CDR2 (germline): MGHRA, YSYEKL. The CDR3 is made up of 14 amino acids. CDR3 nucleotides: TGCGCCAGCAGCCAAGTTTCACAGGGGAACGAGCAGTACTTC. It yields the protein CASSQVSQGNEQYF.

This clonotype was observed at least ten times. This rearrangement joins TRBV4-1 to TRBJ2-7, with D perhaps assigned TRBD1 or TRBD2 (5 bases each). The CDR3 has 15 amino acids. V lost 2 bases and J 0 bases, leaving 11 bases between the germline ends. The germline gives CDR1 MGHRA, CDR2 YSYEKL. In DNA, the CDR3 is TGCGCCAGCAGCCAACTACCGGGACCCTCCTACGAGCAGTACTTC. Translated, it gives CASSQLPGPSYEQYF.

Many counts were recorded for this clonotype. The chain carries TRBV6-5 and TRBJ1-1, with D possibly matching TRBD1 (5 bases). The germline CDR1 and CDR2 sequences are MNHEY and SVGAGI. The length of the CDR3 is 11 residues. V lost 7 bases and J 4 bases, leaving 7 bases between the germline ends. This CDR3 reads CASTRGTEAFF. The CDR3 DNA reads as TGTGCCAGCACTAGGGGCACTGAAGCTTTCTTT.